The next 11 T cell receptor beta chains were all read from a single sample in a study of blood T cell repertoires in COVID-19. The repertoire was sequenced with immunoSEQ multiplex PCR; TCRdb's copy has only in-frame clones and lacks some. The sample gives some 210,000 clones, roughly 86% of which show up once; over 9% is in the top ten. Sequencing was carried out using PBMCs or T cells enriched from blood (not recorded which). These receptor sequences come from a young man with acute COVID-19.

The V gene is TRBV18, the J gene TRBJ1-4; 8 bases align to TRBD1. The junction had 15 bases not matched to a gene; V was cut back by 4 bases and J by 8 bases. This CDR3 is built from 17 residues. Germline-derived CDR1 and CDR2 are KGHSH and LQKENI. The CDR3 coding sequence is TGTGCCAGCTCACACAACGGACTACAGGGGGTTAGGGAAAAACTGTTTTTT. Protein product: CASSHNGLQGVREKLFF.

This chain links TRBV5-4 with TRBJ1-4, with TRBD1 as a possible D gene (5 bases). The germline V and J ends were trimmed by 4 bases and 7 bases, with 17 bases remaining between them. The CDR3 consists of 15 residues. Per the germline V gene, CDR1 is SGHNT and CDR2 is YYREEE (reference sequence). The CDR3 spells CASSPERGVGEKLFF. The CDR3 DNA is TGTGCCAGCAGCCCCGAGCGGGGGGTGGGTGAAAAACTGTTTTTT.

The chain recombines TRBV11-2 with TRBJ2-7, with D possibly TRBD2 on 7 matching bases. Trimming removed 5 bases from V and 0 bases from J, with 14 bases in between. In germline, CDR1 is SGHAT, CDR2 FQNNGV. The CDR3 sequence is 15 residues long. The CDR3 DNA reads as TGTGCCAGCAGCCTAGGAGGGGGGGGCTCCTACGAGCAGTACTTC. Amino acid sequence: CASSLGGGGSYEQYF. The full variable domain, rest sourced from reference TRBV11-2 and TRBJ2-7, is EAGVAQSPRYKIIEKRQSVAFWCNPISGHATLYWYQQILGQGPKLLIQFQNNGVVDDSQLPKDRFSAERLKGVDSTLKIQPAKLEDSAVYLCASSLGGGGSYEQYFGPGTRLTVT.

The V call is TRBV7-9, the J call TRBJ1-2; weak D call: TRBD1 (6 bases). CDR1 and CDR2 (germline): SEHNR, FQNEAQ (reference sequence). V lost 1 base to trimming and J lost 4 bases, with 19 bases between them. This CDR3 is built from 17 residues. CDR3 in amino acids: CASSLEIGRQDRYGYTF. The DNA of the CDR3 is TGTGCCAGCAGCTTAGAAATCGGGCGACAGGACCGCTATGGCTACACCTTC.

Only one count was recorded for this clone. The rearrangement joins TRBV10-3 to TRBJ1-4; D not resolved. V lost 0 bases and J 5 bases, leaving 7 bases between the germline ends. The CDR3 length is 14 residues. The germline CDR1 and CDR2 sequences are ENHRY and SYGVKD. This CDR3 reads CAISESGGNEKLFF. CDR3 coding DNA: TGTGCCATCAGTGAGTCGGGAGGAAATGAAAAACTGTTTTTT.

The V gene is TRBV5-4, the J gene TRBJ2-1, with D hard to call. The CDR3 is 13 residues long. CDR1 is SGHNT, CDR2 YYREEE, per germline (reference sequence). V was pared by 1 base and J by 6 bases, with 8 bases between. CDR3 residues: CASSLPLGNEQFF. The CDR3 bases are TGTGCCAGCAGCTTGCCCCTAGGCAATGAGCAGTTCTTC.

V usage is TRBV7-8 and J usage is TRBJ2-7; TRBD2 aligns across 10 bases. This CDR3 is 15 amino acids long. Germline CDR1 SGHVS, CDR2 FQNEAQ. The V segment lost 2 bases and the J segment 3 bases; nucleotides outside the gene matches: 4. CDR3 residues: CASSLPRTSGYEQYF. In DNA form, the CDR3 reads TGTGCCAGCAGCTTACCTCGGACTAGCGGCTACGAGCAGTACTTC.

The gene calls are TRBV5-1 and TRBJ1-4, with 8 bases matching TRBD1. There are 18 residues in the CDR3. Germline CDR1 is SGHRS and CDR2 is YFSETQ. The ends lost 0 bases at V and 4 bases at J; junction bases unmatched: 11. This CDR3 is CASSLDQGAGRGNEKLFF. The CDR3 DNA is TGCGCCAGCAGCTTGGATCAGGGGGCGGGTCGTGGTAATGAAAAACTGTTTTTT.

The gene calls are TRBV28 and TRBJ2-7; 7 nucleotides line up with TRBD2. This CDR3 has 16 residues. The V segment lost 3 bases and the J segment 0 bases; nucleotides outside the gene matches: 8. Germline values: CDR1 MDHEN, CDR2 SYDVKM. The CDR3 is CASSFGGAGSSYEQYF. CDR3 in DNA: TGTGCCAGCAGTTTCGGCGGAGCGGGGAGCTCCTACGAGCAGTACTTC.

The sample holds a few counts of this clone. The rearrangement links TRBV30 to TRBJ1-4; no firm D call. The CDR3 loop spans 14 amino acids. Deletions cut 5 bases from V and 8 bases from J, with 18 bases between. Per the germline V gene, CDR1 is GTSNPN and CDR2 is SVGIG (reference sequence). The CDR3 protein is CAWAPRGRNEKLFF. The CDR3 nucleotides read TGTGCCTGGGCTCCAAGAGGGAGGAACGAAAAACTGTTTTTT.

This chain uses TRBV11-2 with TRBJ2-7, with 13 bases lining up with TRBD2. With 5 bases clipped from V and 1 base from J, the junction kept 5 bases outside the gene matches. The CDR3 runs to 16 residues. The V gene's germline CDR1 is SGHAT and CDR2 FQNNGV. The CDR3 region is CASSRGLAGLSYEQYF. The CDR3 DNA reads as TGTGCCAGCAGCCGGGGACTAGCGGGATTGTCCTACGAGCAGTACTTC.